This T cell receptor (beta chain) was identified in a study of regulatory T cells in long-lasting Graves disease. This clonotype was seen at least ten times. Its target is not known. Study-wide points: The TCR repertoire of persistent Graves' patients was less diverse than that of newly diagnosed ones. Persistent disease samples used TRBV28, TRBJ1-2 and TRBJ2-5 preferentially. The sample size was small, and this may have reduced accuracy.

Relying on iRepertoire HTBI primers and Arm-PCR of CDR3 regions, the team built TCR beta libraries. TCRdb reprocessed the multiplex PCR reads via MiXCR and lists one record per CDR3 protein. Counted here are hundreds of thousands of distinct CDR3 sequences, around 16% occurring once; the ten biggest clones make up 20% to 25%. V was clipped by 4 bases and J by 3 bases; unmatched bases: 2. CDR1 is SGHKS and CDR2 is YYEKEE in the germline V gene (reference sequence). CDR3 length equals 14 residues. Time point defined: newly diagnosed GD, antithyroid drugs for less than 3 months. RNA from PBMCs was the source of the TCR library. Graves' disease diagnosis followed American Thyroid Association guidelines.

This chain connects TRBV5-5 to TRBJ1-2; 11 nucleotides match TRBD1. Sequenced here: peripheral blood mononuclear cells (PBMCs), sampled at new diagnosis, from a patient treated with antithyroid drugs. This receptor was obtained from a female donor with Graves disease. CDR3 protein: CASSGGQGDYGYTF. CDR3 DNA: TGTGCCAGCAGCGGGGGACAGGGGGACTATGGCTACACCTTC.